This T cell receptor (beta chain) was documented in a study of blood T cell repertoires in COVID-19. Study as a whole: Specimens from acute and convalescent COVID-19 originated in the United States, Italy and Spain. PBMCs, B-cell-depleted T cells, or T cells were the source of the cDNA or gDNA that made up the material.

This clone was seen a single time. In the study's own analysis: Reference gene primer amplification yielded estimated nucleated cell counts. Clones were sequenced by immunoSEQ multiplex PCR, and TCRdb holds only the in-frame ones, with some missing. For V, J and clone size, that table is used; D and trimming come from the DNA. This table has hundreds of thousands of clones, about 85% appearing once. The CDR3 spans 16 residues. Germline V gene sequence: CDR1 SGDLS, CDR2 YYNGEE. Trimming cost V 3 bases and J 2 bases; bases outside gene matches: 6. The sequence was obtained from a man aged 18 to 35 with active or convalescent COVID-19. Material for sequencing was peripheral blood. The chain employs TRBV9 and TRBJ2-5; TRBD1 agrees at 11 bases. CDR3 amino acids: CASSAAGTGGQETQYF. The CDR3 nucleotides read TGTGCCAGCAGCGCAGCCGGGACAGGGGGTCAAGAGACCCAGTACTTC. The full variable domain, completed using reference TRBV9 and TRBJ2-5, is DSGVTQTPKHLITATGQRVTLRCSPRSGDLSVYWYQQSLDQGLQFLIQYYNGEERAKGNILERFSAQQFPDLHSELNLSSLELGDSALYFCASSAAGTGGQETQYFGPGTRLLVL.